Listed below are T cell receptor beta chains from one sample, sequenced in a study of blood T cell repertoires in COVID-19. The table came from immunoSEQ multiplex PCR; TCRdb's copy has only in-frame clones and leaves some out. Of hundreds of thousands of clones in the sample, 75% to 90% are singletons; the top ten hold 1.1%. Sequenced material: PBMCs or T cells enriched from blood (not recorded which). All receptors come from a man under 40 who had recovered from COVID-19. Both conserved end residues are part of each CDR3. A D gene is named only where the DNA matches it firmly. The size of a clone is reported for some rows only, either as once, few or many, or as a class for expanded clones.

>TRBV5-6|TRBJ1-1|.|TRBD1|14
TGTGCCAGCAGCCCGGGGACAGGGAGTGGTGAAGCTTTCTTT
CASSPGTGSGEAFF
>TRBV30|TRBJ1-1|once|.|11
TGTGCCTGGAGTATAGGAGGGCAAGATTTCTTT
CAWSIGGQDFF
>TRBV19|TRBJ1-2|.|.|14
TGTGCCAGTAGTATAGGCTCGGAGGGCTATGGCTACACCTTC
CASSIGSEGYGYTF
>TRBV7-2|TRBJ2-5|.|TRBD2|15
TGTGCCAGCAGCTTACGACTAGCGGGGCAAGAGACCCAGTACTTC
CASSLRLAGQETQYF
>TRBV18|TRBJ2-3|.|TRBD1|15
TGTGCCAGCTCACAAACGGGACAGGGCACAGATACGCAGTATTTT
CASSQTGQGTDTQYF
>TRBV10-1|TRBJ2-7|.|.|14
TGCGCCAGCAGCAGGGGAGGGAGTTCTGCCGAGCAGTACTTC
CASSRGGSSAEQYF
>TRBV7-2|TRBJ2-5|once|.|15
TGTGCCAGCAGCTTGCCGGGTTTCGGTGGAGAGACCCAGTACTTC
CASSLPGFGGETQYF
>TRBV7-9|TRBJ2-1|few|TRBD2|13
TGTGCCCATCGACCAGCGGGGGGGAATGAGCAGTTCTTC
CAHRPAGGNEQFF
>TRBV10-2|TRBJ2-2|.|.|12
TGCGCCAGCAGTGAGGCGGCCGGGGAGCTGTTTTTT
CASSEAAGELFF
>TRBV15|TRBJ2-1|.|TRBD2|15
TGTGCCACCAGCCGAGCCGGTCTAGCGGGAAATGAGCAGTTCTTC
CATSRAGLAGNEQFF
>TRBV6-5|TRBJ1-1|.|TRBD1|13
TGTGCCAGCAGGGACAGGGAGGGTACTGAAGCTTTCTTT
CASRDREGTEAFF
>TRBV5-1|TRBJ1-2|once|.|14
TGCGCCAGCAGCCGGGAAAACGTTAACTATGGCTACACCTTC
CASSRENVNYGYTF
>TRBV5-8|TRBJ2-2|.|.|18
TGTGCCAGCAGCTTGGGCACCGGGACTTACCCGAACACCGGGGAGCTGTTTTTT
CASSLGTGTYPNTGELFF
>TRBV5-1|TRBJ2-7|.|TRBD1|14
TGCGCCAGCAGCTTGGGACAGGGGGCTTACGAGCAGTACTTC
CASSLGQGAYEQYF
>TRBV6-5|TRBJ1-3|.|TRBD1|15
TGTGCCAGCAGAAGTGACAGGGGTTCTGGAAACACCATATATTTT
CASRSDRGSGNTIYF
>TRBV19|TRBJ2-2|.|TRBD1|16
TGTGCCAGTAGTTACGGGACAGGGGATTACACCGGGGAGCTGTTTTTT
CASSYGTGDYTGELFF
>TRBV9|TRBJ2-3|once|.|13
TGTGCCAGTCACCCGGTTAGCACAGATACGCAGTATTTT
CASHPVSTDTQYF
>TRBV3-1/TRBV3-2|TRBJ2-5|.|.|14
TGTGCCAGCAGCCAAGGACGGGGACAAGAGACCCAGTACTTC
CASSQGRGQETQYF
>TRBV4-2|TRBJ2-7|.|.|17
TGTGCCAGCAGCCAAACGACTAGCTCAGAGGGGGGGGACGAGCAGTACTTC
CASSQTTSSEGGDEQYF
>TRBV5-1|TRBJ2-7|.|TRBD2|19
TGCGCCAGCAGCTTGGGAGCGGGGAGTAGCGGGAGCCACCCCTACGAGCAGTACTTC
CASSLGAGSSGSHPYEQYF
>TRBV21-1|TRBJ2-2|.|.|19
TGTGCCAGCAGCAAAATTGGGACAGGGGTTATTTTGGGCACCGGGGAGCTGTTTTTT
CASSKIGTGVILGTGELFF
>TRBV27|TRBJ1-6|.|.|16
TGTGCCAGCACCTCTCGGTTGAAGGGGCGGGGATCACCCCTCCACTTT
CASTSRLKGRGSPLHF
>TRBV28|TRBJ2-1|.|TRBD2|15
TGTGCCAGCAGTCCCGCCCTAGCGGTCTACAATGAGCAGTTCTTC
CASSPALAVYNEQFF
>TRBV11-2|TRBJ2-1|.|TRBD2|14
TGTGCCAGCAGTACTAGCGGGGCCTACAATGAGCAGTTCTTC
CASSTSGAYNEQFF
>TRBV6-1|TRBJ1-2|.|TRBD1|15
TGTGCCAGCAGTCCTTGGACAGGGGGCGAAGTTGGCTACACCTTC
CASSPWTGGEVGYTF
>TRBV28|TRBJ2-2|once|TRBD2|15
TGTGCCAGCAGTGGGGCTAGCGGAAACACCGGGGAGCTGTTTTTT
CASSGASGNTGELFF
>TRBV7-6|TRBJ2-1|.|.|12
TGTGCCAGCGGGGTTAGCGGTAATGAGCAGTTCTTC
CASGVSGNEQFF
>TRBV27|TRBJ2-7|.|.|12
TGTGCCAGCAGTACTAGTGGCCTCGAGCAGTACTTC
CASSTSGLEQYF
>TRBV2|TRBJ1-4|.|.|15
TGTGCCAGCAACCCAGAACGGCGGAGTAATGAAAAACTGTTTTTT
CASNPERRSNEKLFF
>TRBV9|TRBJ2-1|.|TRBD1|15
TGTGCCAGCAGCGTGGGGACAGGGCCTTACAATGAGCAGTTCTTC
CASSVGTGPYNEQFF
>TRBV9|TRBJ2-7|.|TRBD1|13
TGTGCCAGCAGCGGACAGGGCACCTACGAGCAGTACTTC
CASSGQGTYEQYF
>TRBV18|TRBJ1-2|.|.|13
TGTGCCAGCTCACCAAGTGAGAACTATGGCTACACCTTC
CASSPSENYGYTF
>TRBV28|TRBJ1-2|.|.|10
TGTGCCAGCAGGCGATATGGCTACACCTTC
CASRRYGYTF
>TRBV11-3|TRBJ2-1|.|TRBD2|20
TGTGCCAGCAGCTTAGATCGTCTTGGGACTAGCGGGAGTATACTAAGTGAGCAGTTCTTC
CASSLDRLGTSGSILSEQFF
>TRBV6-5|TRBJ1-1|.|.|15
TGTGCCAGCAGCTCCCGGTCCTACAGAGACACTGAAGCTTTCTTT
CASSSRSYRDTEAFF
>TRBV12-3/TRBV12-4|TRBJ2-1|.|.|13
TGTGCCAGCCGCCCCCGGAGGTGGAATGAGCAGTTCTTC
CASRPRRWNEQFF
>TRBV29-1|TRBJ1-2|.|TRBD1|14
TGCAGCGCTGGGGACAGGGCTGGTGCCTATGGCTACACCTTC
CSAGDRAGAYGYTF
>TRBV24-1|TRBJ2-2|.|.|15
TGTGCCACCAGTAACAGGGCTTCGAACACCGGGGAGCTGTTTTTT
CATSNRASNTGELFF
>TRBV3-1/TRBV3-2|TRBJ1-3|.|TRBD1|15
TGTGCCAGCAGCCAAACAGGGGGTGCTGGAAACACCATATATTTT
CASSQTGGAGNTIYF
>TRBV9|TRBJ2-1|.|.|14
TGTGCCAGCAGCGTAGCGCAGGGTATACATGAGCAGTTCTTC
CASSVAQGIHEQFF
>TRBV19|TRBJ1-1|few|.|13
TGTGCCAGTAGTGACAGGCTGAACACTGAAGCTTTCTTT
CASSDRLNTEAFF
>TRBV11-2|TRBJ2-1|.|TRBD1|15
TGTGCCAGCAGCTCCTGGGGACAGCAGTACAATGAGCAGTTCTTC
CASSSWGQQYNEQFF
>TRBV25-1|TRBJ1-2|.|.|14
TGTGCCAGCAGTGCCCAGGGCAGGAGCTATGGCTACACCTTC
CASSAQGRSYGYTF
>TRBV13|TRBJ2-3|.|.|16
TGTGCCAGCAGCTTAGGAGCGCGCTCGAGTGGTGATACGCAGTATTTT
CASSLGARSSGDTQYF
>TRBV29-1|TRBJ1-1|.|.|14
TGCAGCGTTGAACTTGCGGGGAGGGGGTCTGAAGCTTTCTTT
CSVELAGRGSEAFF
>TRBV28|TRBJ1-3|.|TRBD1|15
TGTGCCAGCAGATGGGCAGGGGGCGGTGGAAACACCATATATTTT
CASRWAGGGGNTIYF
>TRBV29-1|TRBJ2-7|.|TRBD1|14
TGCAGCGACTCGGGACAGCGACGGAACTACGAGCAGTACTTC
CSDSGQRRNYEQYF
>TRBV5-5|TRBJ2-7|.|TRBD1|15
TGTGCCAGCAGCCCCGGGACAGGGAGCTCCTACGAGCAGTACTTC
CASSPGTGSSYEQYF
>TRBV28|TRBJ1-2|.|.|12
TGTGCCAGCAGTGGGCAGGGGCAAGGCTACACCTTC
CASSGQGQGYTF
>TRBV28|TRBJ1-5|.|.|15
TGTGCCAGCAGTTTACGGTCAGGGGTCAATCAGCCCCAGCATTTT
CASSLRSGVNQPQHF
>TRBV4-1|TRBJ2-1|.|TRBD2|14
TGCGCCAGCAGCCAAGTAACTAGCGGGGAAGAGCAGTTCTTC
CASSQVTSGEEQFF
>TRBV28|TRBJ2-7|.|.|13
TGTGCCAGCAGTAGGGACTTCGACTACGAGCAGTACTTC
CASSRDFDYEQYF
>TRBV24-1|TRBJ1-2|few|.|12
TGTGCCACCAGTGATTTATTTCAGGGTTACACCTTC
CATSDLFQGYTF
>TRBV19|TRBJ1-3|.|.|15
TGTGCCAGTCGTGCAGGCCCCAATGCTGGAAACACCATATATTTT
CASRAGPNAGNTIYF
>TRBV10-1|TRBJ2-7|few|.|14
TGCGCCAGCAGTGAGTCCGGCAGGGGATACGAGCAGTACTTC
CASSESGRGYEQYF